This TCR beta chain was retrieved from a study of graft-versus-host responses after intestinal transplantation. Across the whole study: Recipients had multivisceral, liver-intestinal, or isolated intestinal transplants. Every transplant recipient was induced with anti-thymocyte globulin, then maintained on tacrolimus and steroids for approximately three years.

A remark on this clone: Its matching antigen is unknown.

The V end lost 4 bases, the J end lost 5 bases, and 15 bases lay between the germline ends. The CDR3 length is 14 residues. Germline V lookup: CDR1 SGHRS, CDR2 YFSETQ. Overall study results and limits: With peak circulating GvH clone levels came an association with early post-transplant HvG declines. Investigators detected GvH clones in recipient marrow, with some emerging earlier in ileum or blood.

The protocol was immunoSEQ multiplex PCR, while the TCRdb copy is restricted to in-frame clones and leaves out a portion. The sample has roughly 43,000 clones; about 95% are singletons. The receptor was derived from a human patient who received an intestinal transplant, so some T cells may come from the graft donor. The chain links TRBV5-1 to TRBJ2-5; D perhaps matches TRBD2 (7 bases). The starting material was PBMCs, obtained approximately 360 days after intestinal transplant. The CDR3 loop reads CASSPRGGGETQYF. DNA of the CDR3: TGCGCCAGCAGCCCGAGGGGGGGCGGCGAGACCCAGTACTTC.